This T cell receptor (beta chain) was retrieved from a study of blood T cells in healthy people across ages. Primed by a sample-barcoded 5' primer and a J-beta primer mix, a second PCR proceeded for about 6 to 12 cycles. TCRdb recomputed calls from the 5' RACE reads with MiXCR, one row per CDR3 protein. Found here are hundreds of thousands of distinct CDR3 sequences, roughly 44% of them singletons; the top ten hold approximately 20%. This clonotype was picked up a small number of times. Its antigen is currently unknown. The germline V gene has CDR1 DFQATT and CDR2 SNEGSKA (reference sequence). The ends were cut back, 4 bases at V and 2 bases at J, with 13 bases in the middle. This CDR3 has 14 residues. General study points: The lack of PBMC sorting stopped any conclusive naive versus antigen-experienced comparison. The diversity estimates, figures obtained from one million T cells, were considered underestimates.

Sequencing was carried out using blood. The gene calls are TRBV20-1 and TRBJ2-3, with a possible D match to TRBD1 (5 bases). The TCR sequence derives from a man in his 60s in good health. The CDR3 coding sequence is TGCAGTGCTAAGATAAGGACATTCACAGATACGCAGTATTTT. This codes for CSAKIRTFTDTQYF.